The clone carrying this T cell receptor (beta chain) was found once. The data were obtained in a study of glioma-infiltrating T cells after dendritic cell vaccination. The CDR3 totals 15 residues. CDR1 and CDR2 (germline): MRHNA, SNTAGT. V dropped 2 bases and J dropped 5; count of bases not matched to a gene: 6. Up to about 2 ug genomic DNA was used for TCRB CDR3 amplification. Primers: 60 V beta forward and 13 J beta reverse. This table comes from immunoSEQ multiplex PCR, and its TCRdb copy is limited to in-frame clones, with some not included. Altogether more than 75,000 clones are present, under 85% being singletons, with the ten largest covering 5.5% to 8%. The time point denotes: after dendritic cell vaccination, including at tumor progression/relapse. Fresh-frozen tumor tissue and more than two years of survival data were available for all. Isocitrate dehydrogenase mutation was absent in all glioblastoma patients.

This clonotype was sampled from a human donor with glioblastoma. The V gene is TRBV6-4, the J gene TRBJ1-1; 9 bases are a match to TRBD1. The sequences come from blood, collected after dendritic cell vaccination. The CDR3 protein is CASSDGRQGGTEAFF. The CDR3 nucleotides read TGTGCCAGCAGTGACGGACGACAGGGGGGAACTGAAGCTTTCTTT.